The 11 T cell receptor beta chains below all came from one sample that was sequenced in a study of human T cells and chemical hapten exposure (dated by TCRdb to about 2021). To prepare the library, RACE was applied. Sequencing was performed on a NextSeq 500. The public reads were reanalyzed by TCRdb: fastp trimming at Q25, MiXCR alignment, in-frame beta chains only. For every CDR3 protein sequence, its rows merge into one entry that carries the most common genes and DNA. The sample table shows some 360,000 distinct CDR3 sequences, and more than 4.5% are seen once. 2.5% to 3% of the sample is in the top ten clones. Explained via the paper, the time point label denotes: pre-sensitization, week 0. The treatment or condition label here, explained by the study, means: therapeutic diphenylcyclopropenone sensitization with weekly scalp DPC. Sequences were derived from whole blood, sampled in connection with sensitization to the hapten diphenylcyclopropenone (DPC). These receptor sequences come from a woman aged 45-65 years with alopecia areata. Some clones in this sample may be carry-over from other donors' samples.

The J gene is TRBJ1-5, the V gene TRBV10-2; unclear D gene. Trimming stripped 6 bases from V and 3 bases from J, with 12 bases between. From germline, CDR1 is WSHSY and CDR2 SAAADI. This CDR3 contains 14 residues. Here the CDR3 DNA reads TGCGCCAGCAGCGCGCGGTTACACAATCAGCCCCAGCATTTT. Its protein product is CASSARLHNQPQHF.

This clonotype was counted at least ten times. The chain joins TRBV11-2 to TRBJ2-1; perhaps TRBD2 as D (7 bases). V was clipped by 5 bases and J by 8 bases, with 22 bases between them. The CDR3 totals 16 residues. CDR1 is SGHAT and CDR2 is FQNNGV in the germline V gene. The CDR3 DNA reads TGTGCCAGCAGCGAAAATAGGGGGACTACCATCCATGAGCAGTTCTTC. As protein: CASSENRGTTIHEQFF.

The CDR3 DNA reads as TGTGCCAGCACCACCTTAGCGCTGCTTAATTCACCCCTCCACTTT. Residues: CASTTLALLNSPLHF. J is TRBJ1-6 and V is TRBV12-3 or TRBV12-4; unclear D gene. This CDR3 region has 15 residues. The V gene lost 7 bases and the J gene lost 6 bases, with 16 bases spanning the gap.

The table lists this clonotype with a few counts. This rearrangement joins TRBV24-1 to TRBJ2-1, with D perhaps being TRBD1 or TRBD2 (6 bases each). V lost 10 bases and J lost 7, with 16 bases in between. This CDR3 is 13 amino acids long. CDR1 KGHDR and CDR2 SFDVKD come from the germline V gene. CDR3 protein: CATAVGGSNEQFF. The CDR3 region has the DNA TGTGCCACTGCTGTCGGGGGCTCGAATGAGCAGTTCTTC.

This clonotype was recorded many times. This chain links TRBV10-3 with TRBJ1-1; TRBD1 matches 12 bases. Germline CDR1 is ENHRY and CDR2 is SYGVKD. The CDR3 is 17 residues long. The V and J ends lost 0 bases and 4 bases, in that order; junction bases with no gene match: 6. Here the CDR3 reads CAISESGTGGASTEAFF. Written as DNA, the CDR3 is TGTGCCATCAGTGAGTCCGGGACAGGGGGCGCGAGCACTGAAGCTTTCTTT.

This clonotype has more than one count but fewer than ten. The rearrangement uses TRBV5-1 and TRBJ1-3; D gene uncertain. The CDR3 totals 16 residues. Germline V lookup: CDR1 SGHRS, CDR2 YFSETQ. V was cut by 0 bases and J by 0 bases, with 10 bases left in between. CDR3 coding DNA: TGCGCCAGCAGCTTGGCGGGCAGTTCCTCTGGAAACACCATATATTTT. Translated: CASSLAGSSSGNTIYF.

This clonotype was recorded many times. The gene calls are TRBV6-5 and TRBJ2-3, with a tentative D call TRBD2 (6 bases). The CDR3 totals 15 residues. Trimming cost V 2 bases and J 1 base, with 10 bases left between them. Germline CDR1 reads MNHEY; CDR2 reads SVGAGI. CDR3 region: CASSYAGGGTDTQYF. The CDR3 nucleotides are TGTGCCAGCAGTTACGCAGGCGGGGGCACAGATACGCAGTATTTT.

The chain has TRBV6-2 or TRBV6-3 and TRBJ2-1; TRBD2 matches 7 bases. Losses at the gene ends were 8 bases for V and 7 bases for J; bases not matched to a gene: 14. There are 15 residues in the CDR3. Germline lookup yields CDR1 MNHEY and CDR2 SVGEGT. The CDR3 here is CASGVDSSGRNEQFF. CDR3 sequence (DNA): TGTGCCAGCGGGGTAGATTCTAGCGGCCGAAATGAGCAGTTCTTC.

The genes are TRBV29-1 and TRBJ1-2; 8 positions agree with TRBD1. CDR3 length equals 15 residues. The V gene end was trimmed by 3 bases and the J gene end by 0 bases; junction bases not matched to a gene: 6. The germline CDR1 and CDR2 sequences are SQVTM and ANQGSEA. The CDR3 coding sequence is TGCAGCGTTGAGCAGGGGGCTTCTACTAACTATGGCTACACCTTC. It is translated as CSVEQGASTNYGYTF.

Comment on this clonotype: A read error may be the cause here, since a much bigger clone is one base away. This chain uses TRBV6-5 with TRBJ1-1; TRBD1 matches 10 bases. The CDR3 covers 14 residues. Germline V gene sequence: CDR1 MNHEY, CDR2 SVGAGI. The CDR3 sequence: CAGSLDRGITEAFF. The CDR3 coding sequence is TGTGCCGGCAGTCTGGACAGGGGGATAACTGAAGCTTTCTTT.

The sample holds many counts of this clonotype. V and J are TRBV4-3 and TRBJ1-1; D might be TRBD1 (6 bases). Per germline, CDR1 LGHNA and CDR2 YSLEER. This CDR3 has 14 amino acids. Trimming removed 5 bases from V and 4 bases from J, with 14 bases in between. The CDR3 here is CASSEVTGSTEAFF. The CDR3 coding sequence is TGCGCCAGCAGCGAAGTAACAGGGTCCACTGAAGCTTTCTTT.